This T cell receptor beta chain is from a study of cytomegalovirus exposure and HLA in healthy donors. Turning to the study itself: It was reported in a later analysis that the 100 to 150 validation repertoires used the same platform as the 550 to 800 first-cohort repertoires.

In the case of this clone: The antigen remains unidentified.

Produced via immunoSEQ multiplex PCR; TCRdb's table is partial and in-frame only. Altogether under 300,000 clones are present, roughly 85% being singletons, with the ten largest covering 1%. Study observations and caveats: Cytomegalovirus status, reportedly, was diagnosed with high specificity and sensitivity by the classifier. Rarity characterized most TCR sequences, yet some public TCRs appeared in many donors. Specific recognition of CMV antigens was confirmed in vitro for a few chains (all CMV-associated).

Trimming took 2 bases from V and 0 from J, leaving 10 bases between them. CDR3 length: 15 amino acids. The germline CDR1 and CDR2 sequences are WNHNN and SYGVQD (reference sequence). The chain couples TRBV10-1 to TRBJ1-1, with D unclear. The sample consisted of PBMCs. The receptor was isolated from a woman in her late teens or twenties in good health and CMV-seronegative. The DNA for the CDR3 is TGCGCCAGCAGTGAGCTCGGAGGATTGAACACTGAAGCTTTCTTT. It codes for CASSELGGLNTEAFF.